The 3 T cell receptor beta chains below come from one sample, sequenced in a study of cytomegalovirus exposure and HLA in healthy donors. PCR was performed using 60 Vbeta and 13 Jbeta primers. Repertoires were generated with immunoSEQ multiplex PCR, while TCRdb's copy carries only in-frame clones and drops some. The table records under 200,000 clones, around 84% of them present only once. Sequencing was carried out using PBMCs. The receptor set was obtained from a man aged 18 to 29 in good health and CMV-seronegative.

This chain links TRBV7-3 with TRBJ1-1; no clear D. The CDR3 runs 13 residues. V lost 0 bases and J 1 base, leaving 3 bases between the germline ends. Germline loops: CDR1 SGHTA, CDR2 FQGTGA. CDR3 in DNA: TGTGCCAGCAGCTTAACCAAGAACACTGAAGCTTTCTTT. Translating it yields CASSLTKNTEAFF.

The chain has TRBV7-9 and TRBJ2-7; possible D gene TRBD1, 6 bases. Trimming cost V 5 bases and J 6 bases, with 11 bases left between them. The CDR3 extends over 12 amino acids. Germline CDR1 reads SEHNR; CDR2 reads FQNEAQ (reference sequence). This chain's CDR3 is CASSPGTSEQYF. DNA of the CDR3: TGTGCCAGCAGCCCTGGGACATCCGAGCAGTACTTC.

This chain joins TRBV5-1 and TRBJ1-1, with D tentatively TRBD1 (6 bases). CDR1 and CDR2 from the germline V gene are SGHRS and YFSETQ. The CDR3 spans 14 residues. V shed 0 bases and J shed 6 bases, with 12 bases lying between them. CDR3 sequence: CASSLALGAPEAFF. The CDR3 region has the DNA TGCGCCAGCAGCTTGGCCCTGGGGGCACCTGAAGCTTTCTTT.